This entry features one T cell receptor beta chain sequence. The data originate from a study of control samples from healthy donors and cancer patients. V lost 3 bases and J lost 4, with 12 bases in between. The CDR3 spans 14 residues. The germline gives CDR1 MNHEY, CDR2 SMNVEV (reference sequence). Some clones are missing from TCRdb's copy, which holds only in-frame ones; the method was immunoSEQ multiplex PCR. The table records 110,000 or so clones, about 80% of them present only once. This receptor was obtained from a man between 18 and 29 years old in good health. This sequence joins TRBV27 and TRBJ2-5, with D possibly being TRBD2 (6 bases). The sequenced sample consisted of blood. CDR3: CASSFGTLRETQYF. CDR3 DNA: TGTGCCAGCAGTTTCGGGACTCTGCGAGAGACCCAGTACTTC.